This T cell receptor beta chain was found in a study of CD8+CD57+ T cells in acquired aplastic anemia. Study background: Healthy donors had, on average, roughly 9.9 million reads for their CD4+ cells.

This CDR3 region has 13 residues. CDR1 is MNHEY, CDR2 SMNVEV, per germline (reference sequence). Deletions cut 6 bases from V and 1 base from J, with 9 bases between. This clonotype was detected ten times or more. The antigen is not known. General study results and limits: It was found that under 30 CD8+ CDR3 sequences were shared between patients and controls. Patients were compared with controls for CD8+ Simpson's diversity, and no significant difference emerged.

Genomic DNA provided the template from which TCR beta VDJ and CDR3 profiles were obtained. TCRdb fed the reads into MiXCR, producing one record per CDR3 protein. Altogether approximately 70,000 distinct CDR3 sequences are present, about 50% being singletons, with the ten largest covering roughly 2.5%. The sample consisted of sorted CD4+, CD8+, or CD8+CD57+ T cells (not recorded which) from PBMCs. J is TRBJ1-1 and V is TRBV27; no definite D call. The clonotype comes from a human donor in good health, serving as a control. CDR3 region: CASSPSGNTEAFF. Written as DNA, the CDR3 is TGTGCCAGCAGCCCGAGTGGGAACACTGAAGCTTTCTTT.